The following is a T cell receptor (beta chain) sequence with its context. What it recognizes is unknown. The data are from a study of T cell clusters in autoimmune cytopenias. TRB was amplified from 250 ng of peripheral blood genomic DNA per sample. General study findings and limits: No cluster-lack signature appeared between secondary cytopenia and chronic lymphocytic leukemia patients, apparently due to lymphoma masking. The T cell clusters came from computational analysis alone and lack functional validation.

TRB was amplified by touch-down multiplex PCR, primer pools A and B combined. TCRdb reprocessed the multiplex PCR reads and reports one entry per CDR3 protein, with no DNA. This repertoire comprises about 11,000 distinct CDR3 sequences; its ten largest clones make up around a quarter. The CDR3 spans 15 residues. The germline V gene encodes CDR1 SGHAT and CDR2 FQDESV (reference sequence). The sample also formed part of further work on T cell repertoires in aging, cancer and after chemotherapy.

The sequence was collected from a human donor in good health. The V and J genes are TRBV11-1 and TRBJ2-5; the D gene TCRdb calls, TRBD2, cannot be checked with no DNA. Sequencing was done on a sample of peripheral blood. This CDR3 is CASSPGWAEGETQYF.